This TCR beta chain was observed in a study of T-cell memory formation after mild COVID-19. Study in general: Largely, the TCR clusters proved donor specific.

Note on this clonotype: As yet, its antigen is unknown.

Each CDR3 protein gets one entry after TCRdb re-called the 5' RACE reads with MiXCR. This table has around 250,000 distinct CDR3 sequences, around 15% appearing once. The CDR3 extends over 16 amino acids. Looked up from germline, CDR1 is MGHRA and CDR2 is YSYEKL. Trimming took 7 bases from V and 0 from J, leaving 16 bases between them. Findings and caveats of the study: Day 15 to 85 contractors were CD4/CD8 balanced; later expanders leaned CD4+. Among clones peaking at day 37 in the second wave, SARS-CoV-2 specificity remained unconfirmed.

The clonotype comes from a young man who had mild COVID-19 (a few samples of this study predate the infection). Cell type and time point are not known. The sample taken for sequencing was PBMCs or a T cell subset sorted from them (not recorded which). This sequence joins TRBV4-1 and TRBJ2-1; possible D gene TRBD1, 5 bases. The DNA for the CDR3 is TGCGCCAGCAAGCCAGGGCTGGGGTTCTCCTACAATGAGCAGTTCTTC. Translated, it gives CASKPGLGFSYNEQFF.